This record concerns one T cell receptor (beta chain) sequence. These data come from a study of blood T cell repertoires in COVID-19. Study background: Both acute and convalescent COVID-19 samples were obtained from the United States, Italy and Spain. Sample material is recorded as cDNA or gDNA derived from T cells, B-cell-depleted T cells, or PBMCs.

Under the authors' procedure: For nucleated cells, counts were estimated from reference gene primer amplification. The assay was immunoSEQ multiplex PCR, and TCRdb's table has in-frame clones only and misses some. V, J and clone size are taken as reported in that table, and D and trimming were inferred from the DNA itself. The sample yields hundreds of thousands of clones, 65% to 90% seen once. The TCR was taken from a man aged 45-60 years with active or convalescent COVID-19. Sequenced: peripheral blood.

In DNA, the CDR3 is TGTGCCAGCAGCCAGACTAGCGGGAGACTGAGGGCGTCCTACAATGAGCAGTTCTTC. Translated, it gives CASSQTSGRLRASYNEQFF. V and J are TRBV6-2 or TRBV6-3 and TRBJ2-1; 12 bases are shared with TRBD2. Trimming took 6 bases from V and 1 from J; bases not matched to a gene: 13. In germline, CDR1 is MNHEY, CDR2 SVGEGT. This CDR3 contains 19 residues.